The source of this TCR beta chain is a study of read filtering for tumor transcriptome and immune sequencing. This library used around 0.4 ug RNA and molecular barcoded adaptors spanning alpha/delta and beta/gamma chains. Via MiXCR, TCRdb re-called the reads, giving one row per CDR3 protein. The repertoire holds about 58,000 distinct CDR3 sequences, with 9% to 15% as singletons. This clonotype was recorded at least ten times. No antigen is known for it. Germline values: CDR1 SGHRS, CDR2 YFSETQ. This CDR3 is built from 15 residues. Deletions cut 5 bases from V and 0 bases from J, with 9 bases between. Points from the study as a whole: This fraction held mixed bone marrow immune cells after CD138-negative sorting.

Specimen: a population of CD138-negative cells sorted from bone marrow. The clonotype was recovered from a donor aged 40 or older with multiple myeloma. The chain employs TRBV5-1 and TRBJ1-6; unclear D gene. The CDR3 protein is CASRNSSSYNSPLHF. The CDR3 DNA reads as TGCGCCAGCAGAAACTCGAGCTCCTATAATTCACCCCTCCACTTT.